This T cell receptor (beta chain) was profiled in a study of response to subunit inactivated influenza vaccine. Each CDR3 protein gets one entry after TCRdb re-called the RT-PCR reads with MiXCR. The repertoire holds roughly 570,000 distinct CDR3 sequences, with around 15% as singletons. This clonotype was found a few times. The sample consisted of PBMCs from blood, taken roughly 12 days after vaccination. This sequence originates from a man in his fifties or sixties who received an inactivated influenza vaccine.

The CDR3 spells CATASGDPVELFF. Written as DNA, the CDR3 is TGTGCCACCGCTAGCGGGGATCCGGTGGAGCTGTTTTTT. The rearrangement joins TRBV24-1 to TRBJ2-2; 9 bases are a match to TRBD2. From germline, CDR1 is KGHDR and CDR2 SFDVKD. V dropped 9 bases and J dropped 10; count of bases not matched to a gene: 8. This CDR3 has 13 residues.